The sequence of this T cell receptor (beta chain) was determined in a study of CD8 T cells in ankylosing spondylitis. A single record per CDR3 protein comes from TCRdb applying MiXCR to the 5' RACE reads. The table records 85,000 to 100,000 distinct CDR3 sequences, roughly 8.3% of them present only once. The germline V gene encodes CDR1 SGHKS and CDR2 YYEKEE (reference sequence). V was pared by 2 bases and J by 4 bases, with 16 bases between. This CDR3 comprises 15 residues. This clonotype was seen repeatedly, ten times or more. This TCR came from a male donor with ankylosing spondylitis or in good health (not recorded which). The rearrangement joins TRBV5-5 to TRBJ2-7, with D tentatively TRBD1 (6 bases). The sample consisted of blood, either unsorted or a sorted T cell fraction (not recorded which). CDR3 nucleotide sequence: TGTGCCAGCAGCTTAGCCCCACAGGGCCGTTACGAGCAGTACTTC. Translated, it gives CASSLAPQGRYEQYF.